One T cell receptor beta chain is described in this entry. The sample has other DNA sequences that encode this CDR3 too. The data derive from a study of blood T cell repertoires in COVID-19. On the study more broadly: Acute and convalescent COVID-19 specimens originated in the United States, Italy and Spain.

In the authors' workflow: The authors estimated nucleated cell counts from reference gene primer amplification. The repertoire was sequenced with immunoSEQ multiplex PCR; TCRdb's copy has only in-frame clones and lacks some. V and J calls and clone size are those listed in that table; D and trimming were worked out from the DNA. The sample gives more than 300,000 clones, 70% to 90% of which show up once; 5.5% to 7% is in the top ten. Study members were between about 18 and 90 years old and lived in 20 to 30 US regions. Clinical history reported by participants formed the basis on which cohorts were assigned. The source of this sequence is a woman aged 25-40 years who had recovered from COVID-19. Material for sequencing was PBMCs or T cells enriched from blood (not recorded which).

The CDR3 region has the DNA TGTGCCAGCAGCGAGACAGGGGACCCAAATCAGCCCCAGCATTTT. It translates to CASSETGDPNQPQHF. The rearrangement joins TRBV9 to TRBJ1-5, with 8 bases matching TRBD1. Germline assignment: CDR1 SGDLS and CDR2 YYNGEE. Germline trimming cut 3 bases from V and 4 bases from J; bases unmatched to any gene: 6. This CDR3 has 15 amino acids.